This T cell receptor (beta chain) was documented in a study of T cells in Graves' hyperthyroidism and ophthalmopathy. Looking at the study overall: It was at initial diagnosis, before any treatment, that peripheral blood was collected. Study findings and constraints: A model built on 13 V-J features separated ophthalmopathy from stable hyperthyroidism. Most thyroid clonotypes that were expanded above 0.001 also turned up in blood.

This CDR3 has 16 residues. Germline V gene lookup returns CDR1 SGDLS and CDR2 YYNGEE. The V gene end was trimmed by 3 bases and the J gene end by 5 bases; junction bases not matched to a gene: 7. Patients aged 18 to 65 with hyperthyroidism were newly diagnosed, with duration under 2 months. RNA transcripts yielded amplified TCR beta CDR3 regions. During a first-round RT-PCR of the TCR CDR3, the HTBI primer set was used. TCRdb passed the multiplex PCR reads through MiXCR, listing each CDR3 protein once. The sample carries around 300,000 distinct CDR3 sequences, approximately 15% recorded once. Ten or more counts support this clonotype. The antigen is undetermined.

Material for sequencing was blood. This sequence was found in a woman aged 25-40 years with Graves' hyperthyroidism. The V call is TRBV9, the J call TRBJ2-3; 12 nucleotides agree with TRBD2. CDR3 residues: CASSARTSGTGDTQYF. The CDR3 DNA sequence: TGTGCCAGCAGCGCCCGGACTAGCGGGACTGGAGATACGCAGTATTTT.